This T cell receptor (beta chain) was recovered during a study of blood T cells in healthy people across ages. Using a J-beta primer mix together with a sample-barcoded 5' primer, a second PCR was run for about 7 to 12 cycles. TCRdb reprocessed the 5' RACE reads with MiXCR, giving one entry per CDR3 protein. The table shows just over 1 million distinct CDR3 sequences, with roughly 45% occurring only once. Per sample, extraction of total RNA gave at least 5.5 micrograms in every case. Study conclusions and caveats: Compared with aged donors, long-lived donors showed fewer expanded clones, suggesting selection.

This clonotype has only a few counts. Its antigen is as yet unknown. Germline V lookup: CDR1 DFQATT, CDR2 SNEGSKA (reference sequence). The CDR3 sequence is 15 residues long. Between the trimmed V and J ends, which lost 7 bases and 0 bases, there was a span of 16 bases. Material for sequencing was blood. The rearrangement joins TRBV20-1 to TRBJ2-1; the D is unclear. This TCR was sampled from a woman aged 55-70 years in good health. The CDR3 nucleotides are TGCAGTGTTCAGGATGGACGGAGCTCCTACAATGAGCAGTTCTTC. The encoded protein is CSVQDGRSSYNEQFF.